Described below is a single TCR beta chain sequence and its context. This specimen belongs to a study of siplizumab effects on memory and regulatory T cells. TCRdb's table, derived via immunoSEQ multiplex PCR, lists solely in-frame clones and lacks some. The sample yields roughly 120,000 clones, roughly 89% seen once. Germline V lookup: CDR1 SGHNT, CDR2 YYREEE (reference sequence). This CDR3 is 16 amino acids long. Trimming took 4 bases from V and 1 from J; bases not matched to a gene: 6. Sequences were obtained from CD4+ T cells sorted from blood. V gene TRBV5-4 combines with J gene TRBJ2-5; 11 nucleotides agree with TRBD2. The source is a human donor in good health. CDR3 DNA sequence: TGTGCCAGCAGCCCTAGCGGGGGGCCGATCCAAGAGACCCAGTACTTC. It yields the protein CASSPSGGPIQETQYF.